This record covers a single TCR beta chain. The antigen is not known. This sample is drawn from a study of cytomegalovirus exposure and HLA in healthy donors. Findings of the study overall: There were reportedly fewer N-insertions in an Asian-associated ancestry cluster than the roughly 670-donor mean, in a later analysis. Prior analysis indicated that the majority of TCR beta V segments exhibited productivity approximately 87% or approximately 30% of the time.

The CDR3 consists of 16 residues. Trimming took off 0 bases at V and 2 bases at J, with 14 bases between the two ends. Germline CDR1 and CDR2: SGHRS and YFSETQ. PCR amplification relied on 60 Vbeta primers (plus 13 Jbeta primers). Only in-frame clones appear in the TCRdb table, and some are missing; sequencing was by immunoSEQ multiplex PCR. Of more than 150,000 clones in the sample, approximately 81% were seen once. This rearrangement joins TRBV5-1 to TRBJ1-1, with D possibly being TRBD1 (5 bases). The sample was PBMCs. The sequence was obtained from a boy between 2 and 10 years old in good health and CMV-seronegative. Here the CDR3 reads CASSLGQPYLNTEAFF. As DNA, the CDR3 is TGCGCCAGCAGCTTGGGACAGCCATATTTAAACACTGAAGCTTTCTTT.